This TCR beta chain was sequenced in a study of CD8+ T cells in alopecia areata. The CDR3 has 12 amino acids. Germline-derived CDR1 and CDR2 are SEHNR and FQNEAQ (reference sequence). V lost 5 bases, J lost 9 bases, and 11 bases lay in between. As the sequencing template, cDNA was produced by extracting RNA and reverse transcribing it. The protocol was immunoSEQ multiplex PCR, while the TCRdb copy is restricted to in-frame clones and leaves out a portion. The table lists fewer than 250,000 clones, 50% to 60% of them singletons. The chain links TRBV7-9 to TRBJ2-1; maybe TRBD1 (5 bases). The sequencing here drew on CD4+ T cells sorted from blood, taken at week 0. This receptor was identified in a human donor with alopecia areata. CDR3 DNA sequence: TGTGCCAGCAGCCGTGGGGCACTTGAGCAGTTCTTC. Translating gives CASSRGALEQFF.